These T cell receptor beta chains were read from a single sample in a study of cytomegalovirus exposure and HLA in healthy donors. TCRdb's copy holds only in-frame clones and misses some; the assay was immunoSEQ multiplex PCR. The data show about 220,000 clones, approximately 88% seen once. Source material: PBMCs. The origin of the receptors is a woman aged 30 to 39 in good health and CMV-seropositive. Both conserved end residues are part of each CDR3. The D gene is left open where the match is weak. Rows may omit the clone size; those that give it use once, few, many or a size class.

TRBV29-1	.	.	TRBJ2-1	TGCAGCGTTGACGGGGACGCGGGGTATGAGCAGTTCTTC	CSVDGDAGYEQFF
TRBV7-2	.	TRBD2	TRBJ2-7	TGTGCCAGCAGCTCCGGGACCAGCGGGGAATCGCCGTGGGGCGAGCAGTACTTC	CASSSGTSGESPWGEQYF
TRBV4-1	once	.	TRBJ1-2	TGCGCCAGCAGCCAAGCACGGGACACGGGGAACTATGGCTACACCTTC	CASSQARDTGNYGYTF
TRBV6-5	once	.	TRBJ1-1	TGTGCCAGCAGTTTAATTTACAGGGACACTGAAGCTTTCTTT	CASSLIYRDTEAFF
TRBV30	.	.	TRBJ2-3	TGTGCCTGGAGTGTAGGCGGGGAGGACACAGATACGCAGTATTTT	CAWSVGGEDTDTQYF
TRBV5-5	.	.	TRBJ2-3	TGTGCCAGCAGCTCTACGACAGGCTCGGGCACGAAGGATACGCAGTATTTT	CASSSTTGSGTKDTQYF
TRBV27	.	TRBD2	TRBJ2-7	TGTGCCAGCCGCCGGGGGGGCGGGCCCACCTACGAGCAGTACTTC	CASRRGGGPTYEQYF
TRBV7-2	.	.	TRBJ2-5	TGTGCCAGCAGCCCCCGCCGCGGGGATGAGACCCAGTACTTC	CASSPRRGDETQYF
TRBV9	.	.	TRBJ1-2	TGTGCCAGCAGCGCCCGGGACACCGGGCGCTATGGCTACACCTTC	CASSARDTGRYGYTF
TRBV14	.	TRBD2	TRBJ2-1	TGTGCCAGCAGCCAAGTAGGGCGGGAGATCTACAATGAGCAGTTCTTC	CASSQVGREIYNEQFF
TRBV10-1	.	TRBD2	TRBJ2-1	TGCGCCAGCAGTGACGGCGGGAGGGCGGGTTACAATGAGCAGTTCTTC	CASSDGGRAGYNEQFF
TRBV6-1	.	.	TRBJ1-1	TGTGCCAGCAGTGACTATTTGACGGGTATGAACACTGAAGCTTTCTTT	CASSDYLTGMNTEAFF
TRBV11-2	once	.	TRBJ2-7	TGTGCCAGCAGCACCAATAAGGGCCCCGGGAGCTCCTACGAGCAGTACTTC	CASSTNKGPGSSYEQYF
TRBV25-1	.	TRBD1	TRBJ1-1	TGTGCCAGCAGTGCTACAGGGGATCGCTTGGCTTTCTTT	CASSATGDRLAFF
TRBV5-6	.	TRBD1	TRBJ1-2	TGTGCCAGCAGCTTCCCACAGGGGGCTGGTGTCTATGGCTACACCTTC	CASSFPQGAGVYGYTF
TRBV28	.	TRBD1	TRBJ2-6	TGTGCCAGTCAGGGGGACGTCGCCAACGTCCTGACTTTC	CASQGDVANVLTF
TRBV29-1	.	.	TRBJ1-1	TGCAGCGTTGTCCTCCAGTCGAACACTGAAGCTTTCTTT	CSVVLQSNTEAFF
TRBV5-1	.	TRBD2	TRBJ2-1	TGCGCCAGCAATTCGGCGGGAGCGACGTACAATGAGCAGTTCTTC	CASNSAGATYNEQFF
TRBV6-6	.	TRBD2	TRBJ2-5	TGTGCCAGCAATAGAGCGGGACCAGAGACCCAGTACTTC	CASNRAGPETQYF
TRBV7-6	.	TRBD2	TRBJ2-2	TGTGCCAGCAGCCCACTAGCGGGGCCCACCGGGGAGCTGTTTTTT	CASSPLAGPTGELFF
TRBV19	.	TRBD1	TRBJ1-2	TGTGCCAGTAGTATAGTCGGGGGACAGTATGGCTACACCTTC	CASSIVGGQYGYTF
TRBV2	few	.	TRBJ2-7	TGTGCCACGGGTCAGGGATCCGAGCAGTACTTC	CATGQGSEQYF
TRBV28	.	.	TRBJ1-5	TGTGCCAGCCGGGGACGGCAGGGGCAGCCCCAGCATTTT	CASRGRQGQPQHF
TRBV5-1	.	TRBD2	TRBJ2-1	TGCGCCAGCAGCTTGATTCCCGGGGGGTCCTACAATGAGCAGTTCTTC	CASSLIPGGSYNEQFF
TRBV13	.	TRBD2	TRBJ2-7	TGTGCCAGCAGCTTAGTTGGTTTGGCTAGCGGGCGTTCCTACGAGCAGTACTTC	CASSLVGLASGRSYEQYF
TRBV29-1	.	.	TRBJ1-1	TGCAGCGTTGCTAGAGGGAACACTGAAGCTTTCTTT	CSVARGNTEAFF
TRBV5-6	.	.	TRBJ2-3	TGTGCCAGCAGCTCGGTGGGGCGAACCACCACAGATACGCAGTATTTT	CASSSVGRTTTDTQYF
TRBV2	.	.	TRBJ2-1	TGTGCCACCATAAACCCGGGCAATGGGAACAATGAGCAGTTCTTC	CATINPGNGNNEQFF
TRBV27	.	TRBD1	TRBJ1-4	TGTGCCAGCCGCCAACCCGGGACAGTTAATGAAAAACTGTTTTTT	CASRQPGTVNEKLFF
TRBV2	.	.	TRBJ1-2	TGTGCCAGCAGTGAAGGAAGGGGCCCGCTTGAGGGCTACACCTTC	CASSEGRGPLEGYTF
TRBV5-6	.	.	TRBJ2-2	TGTGCCAGCAGCTTGGGGAGTCGGACCGGGGAGCTGTTTTTT	CASSLGSRTGELFF
TRBV7-8	.	.	TRBJ2-7	TGTGCCAGCAGCTCCAAAACCGGGACATCTGACGAGCAGTACTTC	CASSSKTGTSDEQYF
TRBV30	few	.	TRBJ2-7	TGTGCCTGGAAGTTGGCCAGGGGCTACGAGCAGTACTTC	CAWKLARGYEQYF
TRBV7-9	.	.	TRBJ2-3	TGTGCCAGCAGCTTGGGGGGGCCCGTTGCAGATACGCAGTATTTT	CASSLGGPVADTQYF
TRBV7-9	.	.	TRBJ2-7	TGTGCCAGCAGCTTATCGTCAGTTTTAGAGGAGCAGTACTTC	CASSLSSVLEEQYF
TRBV28	.	.	TRBJ1-1	TGTGCCAGCAGTCCGGGACCGATGAACACTGAAGCTTTCTTT	CASSPGPMNTEAFF
TRBV27	once	.	TRBJ2-7	TGTGCCAGCAGATCGGCTAGCAAAAACGAGCAGTACTTC	CASRSASKNEQYF
TRBV7-2	.	.	TRBJ2-2	TGTGCCAGCAGCTGGGCTAGCAGCACCGGGGAGCTGTTTTTT	CASSWASSTGELFF
TRBV5-1	.	TRBD1	TRBJ2-1	TGCGCCAGCAGCTTTCCCCGGACAGGGGGCTACAATGAGCAGTTCTTC	CASSFPRTGGYNEQFF
TRBV28	.	.	TRBJ2-7	TGTGCCAGCAGTATCCCCCCTTTAACAGCGCACGAGCAGTACTTC	CASSIPPLTAHEQYF
TRBV18	.	TRBD2	TRBJ2-1	TGTGCCAGCTCACCGACTAGCGGGAGTTTGTTTAATGAGCAGTTCTTC	CASSPTSGSLFNEQFF
TRBV15	once	TRBD1	TRBJ1-2	TGTGCCACCAGCAGGGACAGGAACTATGGCTACACCTTC	CATSRDRNYGYTF